The rows below give T cell receptor beta chains drawn from one sample of a study of shared clonotypes between healthy human individuals. Sequencing used immunoSEQ multiplex PCR; TCRdb keeps in-frame clones, though not all of them. The sample records around 2.1 million clones, 95% being singletons. The specimen was naive CD4+ T cells sorted from blood. The receptors were gathered from a man younger than 35 in good health. CDR3s include the opening cysteine and the closing phenylalanine or tryptophan. The D gene is left open where the match is weak. Some rows mark clone size as missing; the rest say once, few, many or name a class of expanded clone.

j_call clone_size v_call d_call cdr3_aa cdr3_nt
TRBJ1-5 NA TRBV19 NA CASSGGGGNQPQHF TGTGCCAGTAGTGGAGGGGGGGGCAATCAGCCCCAGCATTTT
TRBJ1-5 NA TRBV7-9 NA CASGGEGNQPQHF TGTGCCAGCGGGGGGGAGGGCAATCAGCCCCAGCATTTT
TRBJ2-3 NA TRBV6-6 NA CASSYLDTQYF TGTGCCAGCAGTTATTTAGATACGCAGTATTTT
TRBJ1-1 NA TRBV21-1 NA CASSSTGGNTEAFF TGTGCCAGCAGCTCCACAGGTGGGAACACTGAAGCTTTCTTT
TRBJ1-1 once TRBV6-6 TRBD1 CASRPGGGSEAFF TGTGCCAGCAGACCAGGGGGCGGTAGTGAAGCTTTCTTT
TRBJ1-4 NA TRBV7-8 TRBD1 CASSPQGAGSEKLFF TGTGCCAGCAGCCCCCAGGGGGCGGGGAGTGAAAAACTGTTTTTT
TRBJ2-7 once TRBV5-1 NA CASSPPAGNYEQYF TGCGCCAGCAGCCCCCCGGCAGGAAATTACGAGCAGTACTTC
TRBJ2-7 NA TRBV28 NA CASSPPSTYEQYF TGTGCCAGCAGCCCTCCTTCTACCTACGAGCAGTACTTC
TRBJ2-7 once TRBV6-1 TRBD2 CASLWEGSYEQYF TGTGCCAGCCTATGGGAGGGCAGCTACGAGCAGTACTTC
TRBJ1-1 NA TRBV2 TRBD1 CASSLPGQGNTEAFF TGTGCCAGCAGTCTCCCCGGACAGGGGAACACTGAAGCTTTCTTT
TRBJ2-1 NA TRBV9 TRBD2 CASSVEGSGRPNEQFF TGTGCCAGCAGCGTAGAAGGTAGCGGGAGACCGAATGAGCAGTTCTTC
TRBJ1-4 NA TRBV19 NA CASSIRRREGEKLFF TGTGCCAGTAGTATTCGAAGACGGGAGGGTGAAAAACTGTTTTTT
TRBJ1-6 NA TRBV7-7 NA CASSSPGPQGNSPLHF TGTGCTAGCAGCTCCCCGGGGCCGCAGGGCAATTCACCCCTCCACTTT
TRBJ2-3 NA TRBV18 NA CASFELSDTQYF TGTGCCAGCTTCGAGTTGTCAGATACGCAGTATTTT
TRBJ2-7 NA TRBV7-2 NA CASSTRVTVGVHEQYF TGTGCCAGCAGCACTAGGGTAACAGTGGGGGTCCACGAGCAGTACTTC
TRBJ2-3 NA TRBV5-1 TRBD2 CASSLRIAGASTDTQYF TGCGCCAGCAGCTTGCGAATAGCGGGGGCCTCCACAGATACGCAGTATTTT
TRBJ1-1 NA TRBV2 TRBD1 CASTKGTGGWAFF TGTGCCAGCACTAAGGGGACAGGGGGTTGGGCTTTCTTT
TRBJ2-1 NA TRBV7-9 NA CASSLGNGGEQFF TGTGCCAGCAGCTTAGGTAATGGCGGTGAGCAGTTCTTC
TRBJ1-2 NA TRBV29-1 TRBD1 CSASPTGLLGYTF TGCAGCGCATCTCCGACAGGGTTACTTGGCTACACCTTC
TRBJ1-4 NA TRBV6-5 NA CASSNRVLNEKLFF TGTGCCAGCAGTAACAGGGTCCTTAATGAAAAACTGTTTTTT
TRBJ1-1 NA TRBV19 TRBD1 CASSIPGQGAFTEAFF TGTGCCAGTAGTATCCCCGGACAGGGGGCTTTCACTGAAGCTTTCTTT
TRBJ2-5 NA TRBV6-5 TRBD2 CASSYSRRGGQETQYF TGTGCCAGCAGTTACTCGCGGCGGGGGGGCCAGGAGACCCAGTACTTC
TRBJ1-6 NA TRBV19 NA CASSIGDPNSPLHF TGTGCCAGTAGTATAGGGGATCCTAATTCACCCCTCCACTTT
TRBJ2-7 NA TRBV18 TRBD1 CASSDGTANSYEQYF TGTGCCAGCTCAGACGGGACAGCTAACTCCTACGAGCAGTACTTC
TRBJ2-7 NA TRBV15 NA CATSRVIASYEQYF TGTGCCACCAGCAGAGTGATAGCCTCCTACGAGCAGTACTTC
TRBJ1-2 NA TRBV9 TRBD1 CASSAAGGGYTF TGTGCCAGCAGCGCAGCAGGGGGTGGCTACACCTTC
TRBJ1-2 NA TRBV19 TRBD1 CASSQTGPYGYTF TGTGCCAGTAGTCAGACAGGGCCCTATGGCTACACCTTC